Listed below are T cell receptor beta chains from one sample, sequenced in a study of T cells in Graves' hyperthyroidism and ophthalmopathy. MiXCR, run by TCRdb on the multiplex PCR reads, gives a single entry per CDR3 protein. The sample yields around 340,000 distinct CDR3 sequences, roughly 15% seen once. What was sequenced was blood. The receptors were gathered from a young man with Graves' hyperthyroidism. Each CDR3 is given with its conserved first and last residue. Each record gives: J gene, V gene, CDR3 protein.

TRBJ1-2 TRBV2 CASRGDRSYTF
TRBJ2-7 TRBV20-1 CSAGGAGREQYF
TRBJ1-2 TRBV11-3 CASSWAGNYGYTF
TRBJ2-7 TRBV12-3/TRBV12-4 CASSLSGAPPYEQYF
TRBJ2-5 TRBV7-8 CASSSGRVETQYF
TRBJ2-7 TRBV28 CASSSPGTGLSSYEQYF
TRBJ2-7 TRBV2 CASSAFAIEQYF
TRBJ2-3 TRBV4-2 CASSQGVTSAADTQYF
TRBJ1-1 TRBV2 CASSGAGLNTEAFF
TRBJ2-1 TRBV7-9 CASGSGPYNEQFF
TRBJ1-4 TRBV6-1 CASTVSGSKNEKLFF
TRBJ2-7 TRBV4-1 CASSLEPRGSYEQYF
TRBJ1-3 TRBV27 CASSPNRSGNTIYF
TRBJ2-2 TRBV30 CAWSGGQGAIGELFF
TRBJ2-1 TRBV2 CASVLQLYNEQFF
TRBJ2-5 TRBV6-1 CASSRGQETQYF
TRBJ1-2 TRBV30 CAWTRRDRAGYGYTF
TRBJ2-1 TRBV19 CASRPLAGESSGQFF
TRBJ2-1 TRBV12-3/TRBV12-4 CASSLLVNEQFF
TRBJ2-5 TRBV24-1 CATSDPRQGPETQYF
TRBJ2-1 TRBV20-1 CSADRVSSYNEQFF
TRBJ2-2 TRBV29-1 CSVEVTGGLGGELFF
TRBJ1-2 TRBV6-1 CASSEKPGRQNYGYTF
TRBJ2-1 TRBV5-1 CASSILFPTGYNEQFF
TRBJ2-7 TRBV6-1 CASKTTSATYEQYF
TRBJ2-1 TRBV29-1 CSVNRGGSQRTSGSLNEQFF
TRBJ1-2 TRBV7-9 CASSFGGGYTF
TRBJ2-1 TRBV5-1 CASRQGTGGDEQFF
TRBJ2-1 TRBV3-1 CASSQGYSNEQFF
TRBJ1-6 TRBV27 CASMWQPNGNSPLHF
TRBJ2-7 TRBV14 CASSLHTRVPPYEQYF
TRBJ2-1 TRBV27 CASSLGTGGEQFF
TRBJ1-2 TRBV5-4 CASSLSGAPDYGYTF
TRBJ1-1 TRBV12-3/TRBV12-4 CASSFHDSMEAFF
TRBJ2-1 TRBV12-3/TRBV12-4 CASSLELSGRVSSYNEQFF
TRBJ2-7 TRBV11-2 CASSLDRSSGTYEQYF
TRBJ2-5 TRBV5-1 CASSLIGTGLQETQYF
TRBJ2-5 TRBV28 CASSFGGSPETQYF
TRBJ2-1 TRBV18 CASSPPVGTNEQFF
TRBJ2-7 TRBV14 CASRTGTGDYEQYF
TRBJ1-6 TRBV27 CASSFRTQTGGKSPLHF
TRBJ2-5 TRBV3-1 CASSQGLAGLGQETQYF
TRBJ2-3 TRBV7-8 CASSLVETGVSCPDTPPPTDTQYF
TRBJ2-7 TRBV4-2 CASSQRQSAPTYEQYF
TRBJ1-2 TRBV7-9 CASSTQVGNYGYTF
TRBJ1-6 TRBV2 CASSPDAPVNSPLHF
TRBJ2-1 TRBV7-3 CASNRKGGQRYNEQFF
TRBJ1-2 TRBV4-1 CASSQNLGYGYTF
TRBJ1-1 TRBV3-1 CASSRPDRKAFF
TRBJ2-1 TRBV6-1 CASSEYGNEQFF